This T cell receptor beta chain originates from a study of cytomegalovirus exposure and HLA in healthy donors. Across the study: A preliminary data release comprised about 85 million unique TCRs obtained from HLA-typed donors.

As concerns this clone: As yet, its antigen is unknown.

The CDR3 is 13 residues long. Germline V gene data show CDR1 as LNHDA and CDR2 as SQIVND (reference sequence). The ends lost 6 bases at V and 4 bases at J; junction bases unmatched: 5. Study-level results: There were about 160 TCR beta chains listed as cytomegalovirus-associated. Confirmation in vitro established that a few CMV-associated chains were specific for CMV antigens. Because they were indistinguishable, some V segments, including TRBV6-2 and TRBV6-3, were excluded.

The primer mix had 60 Vbeta and 13 Jbeta primers. Clones were read by immunoSEQ multiplex PCR, and TCRdb kept only the in-frame ones, dropping some. Its clone listing holds some 48,000 clones. This TCR derives from a man in his forties in good health and CMV-seropositive. The sequenced material came from PBMCs. This chain joins TRBV19 and TRBJ2-5, with 7 bases fitting TRBD1. This chain's CDR3 is CASSRTGAETQYF. Written as DNA, the CDR3 is TGTGCCAGTAGCCGAACAGGGGCAGAGACCCAGTACTTC.